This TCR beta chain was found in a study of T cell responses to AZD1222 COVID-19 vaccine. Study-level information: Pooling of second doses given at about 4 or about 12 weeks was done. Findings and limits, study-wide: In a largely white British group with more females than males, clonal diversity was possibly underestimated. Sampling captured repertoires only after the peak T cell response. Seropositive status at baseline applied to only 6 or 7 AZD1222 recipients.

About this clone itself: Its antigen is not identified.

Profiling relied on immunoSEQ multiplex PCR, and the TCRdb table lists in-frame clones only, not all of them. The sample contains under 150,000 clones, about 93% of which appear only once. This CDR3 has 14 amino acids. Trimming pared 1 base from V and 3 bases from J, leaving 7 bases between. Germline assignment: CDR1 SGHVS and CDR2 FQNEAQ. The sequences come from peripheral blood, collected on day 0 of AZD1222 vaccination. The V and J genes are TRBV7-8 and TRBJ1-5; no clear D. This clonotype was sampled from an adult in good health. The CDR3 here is CASSLEGYNQPQHF. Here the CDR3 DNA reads TGTGCCAGCAGCTTAGAAGGGTACAATCAGCCCCAGCATTTT.